This TCR beta chain was identified in a study of blood T cell repertoires in COVID-19. Whole-study context: Italy, Spain and the United States were the sources of the convalescent and acute COVID-19 samples. From T cells, B-cell-depleted T cells, or PBMCs came the material, which was cDNA or gDNA.

This CDR3 contains 15 residues. CDR1 is SGHVS and CDR2 is FNYEAQ in the germline V gene. V shed 5 bases, J shed 0 bases, and the junction held 6 bases outside the gene matches. In the study's own analysis: Cell counts per sample came from amplifying reference gene primers. Assay used: immunoSEQ multiplex PCR; TCRdb lists only in-frame clones, some missing. V and J calls and clone size are given by that table; D and trimming were obtained from the DNA. The sample shows some 38,000 clones, 70% to 90% of them seen only once. The V and J genes are TRBV7-6 and TRBJ2-7, with 8 positions matching TRBD2. The TCR was taken from a man in his sixties or seventies with acute or convalescent COVID-19. Sequenced: peripheral blood. The CDR3 sequence: CASSPLGGGSYEQYF. The CDR3 DNA is TGTGCCAGCAGCCCCCTCGGGGGGGGCTCCTACGAGCAGTACTTC.